The text below deals with one T cell receptor beta chain. These data are taken from a study of T cells after yellow fever vaccination. TCRdb used MiXCR to reprocess the 5' RACE reads, holding one entry per CDR3 protein. The table records approximately 450,000 distinct CDR3 sequences, around 20% of them present only once. Germline lookup yields CDR1 MNHNS and CDR2 SASEGT. The CDR3 has 15 residues. The J segment lost 6 bases and the V segment lost 3 bases, leaving 4 bases of the junction unmatched. The TCR sequence derives from a man between 18 and 35 years old who received the YFV17D yellow fever vaccine. V and J are TRBV6-1 and TRBJ2-2; 10 positions match TRBD1. The sequencing here drew on PBMCs, taken before the yellow fever booster vaccination. The CDR3 loop is CASSDGQGGPGELFF. CDR3 DNA sequence: TGTGCCAGCAGTGATGGACAGGGGGGGCCCGGGGAGCTGTTTTTT.